This T cell receptor (beta chain) was sequenced for a study of Ad26.COV2.S vaccination and SARS-CoV-2 variants. Overall study context: Donor had been placed in the Ad26.COV2.S arm of the COV1001 trial. Study-wide results and caveats: The TCR breadth and depth analyses may have understated or missed part of the total T cell responses.

Described treatment: 15 to 20 received Ad26.COV2.S at low or high dose, single or two shots; about 5 received placebo; per-sample allocation not given. Samples analyzed were those drawn on day 63 after the first vaccine or placebo injection. An 18-55-year-old adult in Boston served as donor. SARS-CoV-2 spike from the Wuhan strain was encoded by the vaccine, an Ad26 vector. Regarding this clone: What it binds is unknown.

Using immunoSEQ multiplex PCR, the repertoire was profiled, and TCRdb retains in-frame clones only, with some absent. The profile covers approximately 350,000 clones, with under 90% appearing a single time and almost 7.5% taken by the ten largest. Unmatched junction bases numbered 9, after V lost 6 bases and J lost 4 bases. The CDR3 contains 14 residues. Germline values: CDR1 MNHEY, CDR2 SVGAGI. The source of this sequence is a person between 18 and 65 years old who received the Ad26.COV2.S COVID-19 vaccine or a placebo. This specimen was peripheral blood, taken in a trial of Ad26.COV2.S vaccine versus placebo. The V and J genes are TRBV6-5 and TRBJ2-7, with 7 bases fitting TRBD2. CDR3 DNA: TGTGCCAGCAGCTTGGGGGGGGAGTCGTACGAGCAGTACTTC. It yields the protein CASSLGGESYEQYF.